This T cell receptor beta chain appears in the sequencing data of a study of T cell changes during pregnancy in multiple sclerosis (dated by TCRdb to the late 2010s). For context, the study as a whole: The study examined how the T cell repertoire changed over the course of pregnancy in women with multiple sclerosis.

The library relied on the immunoSEQ multiplex PCR assay. TCRdb mirrors the immuneACCESS table, restricted to in-frame sequences. Some clones are absent from its copies; in checked studies, under half trace to an unresolved V gene, and the reason for the others is unknown. The sample table shows over 90,000 clones, and 90% are seen once. The leading ten clones occupy approximately 0.76% of the sample. On this clone: Its antigen is currently not known. Base qualities are not recorded, but no much larger clone differs from it by a single base.

V is shortened by 4 bases, J by 1 base, and the region joining them spans 12 bases. The CDR3 sequence holds 15 residues, the cysteine and phenylalanine included. Of all the DNA, just the CDR3 is kept, 45 bases in frame from base 1. The CDR1 and CDR2 encoded by the germline V gene are SGHTS and YDEGEE. The receptor comes from a female donor in good health, enrolled as a control in a pregnancy study. The V and J segments used are TRBV5-8 and TRBJ1-3; TRBD1 is perhaps the D gene, given 5 matching bases. The sequencing here drew on peripheral blood, taken in the second trimester of pregnancy. The CDR3 in this case is CASSPGTYSGNTIYF. In nucleotide form, the sequence is TGTGCCAGCAGCCCAGGGACTTATTCTGGAAACACCATATATTTT.